This TCR beta chain was documented in a study of T cell changes during pregnancy in multiple sclerosis. The repertoire was sequenced with immunoSEQ multiplex PCR; TCRdb's copy has only in-frame clones and lacks some. This sample has some 85,000 clones, with roughly 96% found just once. V trimming: 4 bases; J trimming: 3 bases; junction bases outside the gene matches: 5. The CDR3 is made up of 15 amino acids. Germline V gene data show CDR1 as LNHDA and CDR2 as SQIVND (reference sequence). The sequence was collected from a female donor with multiple sclerosis, enrolled in a pregnancy study. The chain couples TRBV19 to TRBJ2-7; 11 nucleotides match TRBD2. The starting material was peripheral blood, obtained in the second trimester of pregnancy. CDR3 region: CASSTSTSGIYEQYF. The DNA for the CDR3 is TGTGCCAGTAGTACCTCGACTAGCGGGATCTACGAGCAGTACTTC.